The present T cell receptor (beta chain) was sequenced within a study of cytomegalovirus exposure and HLA in healthy donors. Comments on this clone: Its target is unknown.

The PCR was carried out with 60 Vbeta primers and 13 Jbeta primers. The assay was immunoSEQ multiplex PCR, and TCRdb's table has in-frame clones only and misses some. The table lists about 110,000 clones, 74% of them singletons. Overall study findings and caveats: A later analysis reported that several of the most significant clusters appeared to be linked to common viral pathogens, among them Epstein-Barr virus.

Trimming left V 5 bases short and J 7 bases short, with 18 bases between. The germline V gene encodes CDR1 SGHNT and CDR2 YYREEE (reference sequence). CDR3 length equals 14 residues. It was healthy bone marrow donors who served as donors. This clonotype was obtained from a woman between 40 and 50 years old in good health and CMV-seropositive. The sample consisted of PBMCs. This chain connects TRBV5-4 to TRBJ1-1, with D perhaps TRBD1 (5 bases). The CDR3 bases are TGTGCCAGCAGTCCGGCGGCAGGGCGATATGAAGCTTTCTTT. Protein: CASSPAAGRYEAFF.